The 27 T cell receptor beta chains in this list originate from one sample, sequenced in a study of glioma-infiltrating T cells. TCR alpha and beta CDR3 regions were amplified from RNA using iRepertoire nested multiplex PCR. TCRdb reprocessed the multiplex PCR reads with MiXCR, giving one entry per CDR3 protein. The sample has about 140,000 distinct CDR3 sequences; 30% to 40% are singletons. Sequencing was done on a sample of glioma tissue, nonneoplastic brain tissue, or PBMCs (not recorded which). Receptors originate from a human donor with low-grade glioma or glioblastoma, undergoing nonglioma brain surgery, or in good health (not recorded which).

This clonotype has a handful of counts. The rearrangement joins TRBV20-1 to TRBJ2-5, with D uncertain. CDR3 length: 14 residues. V dropped 1 base and J dropped 1 base, with 10 bases sitting between them. Germline CDR1 and CDR2: DFQATT and SNEGSKA (reference sequence). CDR3 coding DNA: TGCAGTGCTAGAGTCCCAAACTCCCAAGAGACCCAGTACTTC. Its translation is CSARVPNSQETQYF.

As for this clonotype: The junction shows a germline mismatch at one end, possibly a read error. The rearrangement joins TRBV20-1 to TRBJ2-7, with TRBD1 as a possible D gene (5 bases). The CDR3 spans 16 residues. In germline, CDR1 is DFQATT, CDR2 SNEGSKA (reference sequence). The CDR3 is CGARWAGRASFDEQYF. The CDR3 region has the DNA TGCGGTGCTAGATGGGCAGGGCGAGCCAGTTTCGACGAGCAGTACTTC.

The chain links TRBV10-2 to TRBJ2-5; no clear D. The CDR3 contains 13 residues. V dropped 2 bases and J dropped 4 bases, with 8 bases sitting between them. Germline V lookup: CDR1 WSHSY, CDR2 SAAADI. The CDR3 nucleotides are TGCGCCAGCAGTGAGGACGCCGGAGAGACCCAGTACTTC. This codes for CASSEDAGETQYF.

The chain joins TRBV5-1 to TRBJ2-1; D unresolved. The V end was cut by 7 bases, the J end by 6 bases, with 8 bases between. This CDR3 is built from 11 residues. Germline V CDR1 and CDR2: SGHRS, YFSETQ. DNA of the CDR3: TGCGCCAGCTCGATAGGCAATGAGCAGTTCTTC. Amino acid sequence: CASSIGNEQFF.

This clonotype appeared a few times. This chain joins TRBV6-6 and TRBJ2-3; D call uncertain. The CDR3 has 13 amino acids. Trimming removed 2 bases from V and 5 bases from J, with 8 bases in between. Germline V gene sequence: CDR1 MNHNY, CDR2 SVGAGI (reference sequence). The CDR3 loop reads CASSYTFGDTQYF. In DNA form, the CDR3 reads TGTGCCAGCAGTTACACGTTTGGAGATACGCAGTATTTT.

The rearrangement links TRBV11-3 to TRBJ2-1; 8 positions agree with TRBD2. The length of the CDR3 is 16 residues. V shed 0 bases, J shed 8 bases, and the junction held 9 bases outside the gene matches. The V gene's germline CDR1 is SGHNT and CDR2 YENEEA. Here the CDR3 reads CASSLDGRGGKDEQFF. The CDR3 coding sequence is TGTGCCAGCAGCTTAGATGGCCGGGGGGGCAAGGATGAGCAGTTCTTC. The variable domain in full, completed from reference TRBV11-3 and TRBJ2-1, reads EAGVVQSPRYKIIEKKQPVAFWCNPISGHNTLYWYLQNLGQGPELLIRYENEEAVDDSQLPKDRFSAERLKGVDSTLKIQPAELGDSAVYLCASSLDGRGGKDEQFFGPGTRLTVL.

This clonotype occurred a few times. V usage is TRBV6-1 and J usage is TRBJ2-1; the match to TRBD2 covers 11 bases. After removal of 4 bases from V and 8 bases from J, the junction contained 7 bases not matched to a gene. Germline assignment: CDR1 MNHNS and CDR2 SASEGT. CDR3 length equals 15 residues. The CDR3 DNA follows: TGTGCCAGCAGTGTAGCGGGAGGGCCAAGCGATGAGCAGTTCTTC. This sequence encodes CASSVAGGPSDEQFF.

The V and J genes are TRBV20-1 and TRBJ2-5, with D possibly matching TRBD1 (6 bases). V lost 7 bases to trimming and J lost 3 bases, with 15 bases between them. This CDR3 region has 13 residues. CDR1 is DFQATT and CDR2 is SNEGSKA in the germline V gene (reference sequence). CDR3 coding DNA: TGCAGTGAACAGGGAGTAATGGAAGAGACCCAGTACTTC. This codes for CSEQGVMEETQYF.

This clonotype was seen only a few times. This chain links TRBV4-3 with TRBJ1-2; a weak D match, TRBD1 (5 bases). This CDR3 contains 13 residues. Germline loops: CDR1 LGHNA, CDR2 YSLEER. Between the trimmed V and J ends, which lost 1 base and 7 bases, there was a span of 10 bases. The CDR3 loop reads CASSQAGSPGYTF. In DNA form, the CDR3 reads TGCGCCAGCAGCCAAGCAGGGTCCCCTGGCTACACCTTC.

This clonotype appeared a few times. The chain recombines TRBV12-3 or TRBV12-4 with TRBJ2-5, with 7 bases lining up with TRBD2. J was trimmed by 2 bases and V by 5 bases; bases with no gene match: 8. There are 15 residues in the CDR3. CDR3 DNA: TGTGCCAGCAGTCCATTGGCTAGCGGACAAGAGACCCAGTACTTC. This encodes CASSPLASGQETQYF.

This clonotype was picked up a small number of times. A much larger clone is a single base away; this may be a read error. This chain links TRBV6-5 with TRBJ2-1; 9 nucleotides line up with TRBD1. The CDR3 has 12 amino acids. The germline V gene has CDR1 MNHEY and CDR2 SVGAGI. V was clipped by 5 bases and J by 9 bases; unmatched bases: 2. The CDR3, as DNA: TGTGCCAGCAGTCCGGACAGGGGTGAGCAGTTCTTC. It is translated as CASSPDRGEQFF.

The chain uses TRBV4-3 and TRBJ2-7; D possibly corresponds to TRBD2 (6 bases). Germline V gene data show CDR1 as LGHNA and CDR2 as YSLEER. Between the trimmed V and J ends, which lost 4 bases and 4 bases, there was a span of 17 bases. The CDR3 covers 15 residues. Here the CDR3 reads CASSPEYGGPYEQYF. The CDR3 bases are TGCGCCAGCAGCCCTGAATACGGGGGACCATACGAGCAGTACTTC.

In this sample, this clonotype turned up a few times. V gene TRBV18 combines with J gene TRBJ1-2, with 7 positions matching TRBD1. The CDR3 is 15 amino acids. V was clipped by 2 bases and J by 6 bases; unmatched bases: 9. CDR1 KGHSH and CDR2 LQKENI come from the germline V gene. The CDR3 region has the DNA TGTGCCAGCTCACCAGTTTTGAGGGGGCACGATGGCTACACCTTC. Translated, it gives CASSPVLRGHDGYTF.

This clonotype has at least ten counts. The chain links TRBV6-1 to TRBJ1-5; tentative D call: TRBD1 (5 bases). Germline values: CDR1 MNHNS, CDR2 SASEGT. V dropped 7 bases and J dropped 7 bases, with 11 bases sitting between them. This CDR3 has 12 residues. CDR3 DNA sequence: TGTGCCAGCAATTTAGGGGACCAGCCCCAGCATTTT. Translating gives CASNLGDQPQHF.

Concerning this clonotype itself: One junction end disagrees with the germline gene, perhaps due to a read error. The J gene is TRBJ2-5, the V gene TRBV28; 9 bases map to TRBD1. Per germline, CDR1 MDHEN and CDR2 SYDVKM. The CDR3 is made up of 16 amino acids. The CDR3 bases are TGTGCCAGCAGTCCGTCCGGGACAGGGACGAAAGAGACCGAGTACTTC. It specifies CASSPSGTGTKETEYF.

This rearrangement joins TRBV7-9 to TRBJ1-5; 8 bases fit TRBD1. The CDR3 consists of 15 residues. Trimming cost V 4 bases and J 5 bases; bases outside gene matches: 7. Germline-derived CDR1 and CDR2 are SEHNR and FQNEAQ (reference sequence). The DNA for the CDR3 is TGTGCCAGCAGCTCCGGACAGGGCCGTCATCAGCCCCAGCATTTT. It specifies CASSSGQGRHQPQHF. Supplemented by reference TRBV7-9 and TRBJ1-5, the full variable domain reads DTGVSQNPRHKITKRGQNVTFRCDPISEHNRLYWYRQTLGQGPEFLTYFQNEAQLEKSRLLSDRFSAERPKGSFSTLEIQRTEQGDSAMYLCASSSGQGRHQPQHFGDGTRLSIL.

The count of this clonotype is one. Germline and junction disagree at one end, which may indicate a read error. V usage is TRBV7-2 and J usage is TRBJ1-1; D might be TRBD1 (6 bases). The CDR3 runs to 14 residues. The germline gives CDR1 SGHTA, CDR2 FQGNSA. The CDR3 spells CASSLGMDSTETFF. For the CDR3, the DNA is TGTGCCAGCAGCTTAGGGATGGACAGCACTGAAACTTTCTTT. Full variable domain (outside the CDR3, taken from reference TRBV7-2 and TRBJ1-1): GAGVSQSPSNKVTEKGKDVELRCDPISGHTALYWYRQSLGQGLEFLIYFQGNSAPDKSGLPSDRFSAERTGGSVSTLTIQRTQQEDSAVYLCASSLGMDSTETFFGQGTRLTVV.

The chain uses TRBV12-3 or TRBV12-4 and TRBJ1-5; D is unclear. This CDR3 is 13 amino acids long. With 6 bases removed from V and 6 bases from J, the gap between germline ends came to 12 bases. CDR3 loop: CASRLASGQPQHF. CDR3 nucleotide sequence: TGTGCCAGCAGACTTGCCAGCGGTCAGCCCCAGCATTTT.

This chain uses TRBV12-3 or TRBV12-4 with TRBJ2-3; D is undetermined. The end of the DNA is better explained by TRBJ1-1, so the J call may be wrong. The CDR3 is made up of 14 amino acids. The CDR3, as DNA: TGTGCCAGCAGTCCTTTAGAAGGGAACACTGAAGCTTTCTTT. Translating gives CASSPLEGNTEAFF.

This clonotype was observed a few times. The chain combines TRBV10-3 with TRBJ2-5; 7 bases are shared with TRBD1. CDR1 is ENHRY, CDR2 SYGVKD, per germline. This CDR3 has 13 residues. Trimming cost V 2 bases and J 4 bases; bases outside gene matches: 1. The CDR3 bases are TGTGCCATCAGTGAGCACAGGGGAGAGACCCAGTACTTC. Translating gives CAISEHRGETQYF.

This clonotype was detected only a few times. The V call is TRBV7-2, the J call TRBJ2-3; the D gene is possibly TRBD1 (5 bases). Per the germline V gene, CDR1 is SGHTA and CDR2 is FQGNSA. The CDR3 has 15 amino acids. V lost 5 bases and J 1 base, leaving 13 bases between the germline ends. The CDR3 sequence is CASSQRGDGTDTQYF. CDR3 DNA: TGTGCCAGCAGCCAAAGGGGTGACGGCACAGATACGCAGTATTTT.

The gene calls are TRBV20-1 and TRBJ2-3; D may be TRBD2 (5 bases). V was cut by 0 bases and J by 5 bases, with 12 bases left in between. This CDR3 spans 14 amino acids. CDR1 DFQATT and CDR2 SNEGSKA come from the germline V gene (reference sequence). As DNA, the CDR3 is TGCAGTGCTAGAGATCGCCTAGCAGGAGATACGCAGTATTTT. Encoded protein: CSARDRLAGDTQYF.

This clonotype was observed a handful of times. This rearrangement joins TRBV4-3 to TRBJ1-2, with D uncertain. Germline V gene data show CDR1 as LGHNA and CDR2 as YSLEER. This CDR3 is built from 13 residues. The V gene lost 1 base and the J gene lost 8 bases, with 11 bases spanning the gap. As DNA, the CDR3 is TGCGCCAGCAGCCAAGCCGAATCGGGCGGCTACACCTTC. Its protein product is CASSQAESGGYTF.

This clonotype showed up many times. The chain has TRBV6-1 and TRBJ1-1; D ambiguous. The V gene lost 7 bases and the J gene lost 5 bases, with 8 bases spanning the gap. Germline V CDR1 and CDR2: MNHNS, SASEGT. The CDR3 is 11 amino acids. The DNA of the CDR3 is TGTGCCAGCACCTCCGCAACTGAAGCTTTCTTT. The encoded protein is CASTSATEAFF.

This clonotype was observed a few times. The chain recombines TRBV15 with TRBJ2-1; 10 nucleotides match TRBD2. The CDR3 spans 15 residues. Unmatched junction bases numbered 4, after V lost 2 bases and J lost 6 bases. Per germline, CDR1 LNHNV and CDR2 YYDKDF (reference sequence). CDR3 residues: CATSRYSGGRNEQFF. The CDR3 DNA reads TGTGCCACCAGCAGATATAGCGGGGGGCGCAATGAGCAGTTCTTC.

This chain uses TRBV10-1 with TRBJ1-1, with unresolved D. From germline, CDR1 is WNHNN and CDR2 SYGVQD (reference sequence). This CDR3 contains 13 residues. V lost 4 bases and J lost 5, with 11 bases in between. CDR3 coding DNA: TGCGCCAGCAGTGGTAACCTGAGGACTGAAGCTTTCTTT. Encoded protein: CASSGNLRTEAFF.

This chain connects TRBV3-1 to TRBJ2-3, with 8 bases fitting TRBD2. Losses at the gene ends were 4 bases for V and 4 bases for J; bases not matched to a gene: 10. The germline CDR1 and CDR2 sequences are LGHDT and YNNKEL (reference sequence). This CDR3 has 16 amino acids. The CDR3 DNA sequence: TGTGCCAGCAGCCCCACGGGAGGGGCCCGGTCAGATACGCAGTATTTT. Encoded protein: CASSPTGGARSDTQYF.